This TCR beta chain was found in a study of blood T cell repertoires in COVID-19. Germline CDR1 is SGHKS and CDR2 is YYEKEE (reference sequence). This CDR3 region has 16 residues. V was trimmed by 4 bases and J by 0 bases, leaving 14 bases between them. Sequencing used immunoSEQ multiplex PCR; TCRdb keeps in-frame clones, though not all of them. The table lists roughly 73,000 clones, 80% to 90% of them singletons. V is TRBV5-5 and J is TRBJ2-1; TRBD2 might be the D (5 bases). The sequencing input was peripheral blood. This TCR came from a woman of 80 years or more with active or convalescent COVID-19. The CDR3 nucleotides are TGTGCCAGCAGCCCCTTCGGGGAAATCTCCTACAATGAGCAGTTCTTC. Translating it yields CASSPFGEISYNEQFF.